A single sample is the source of the 27 T cell receptor beta chains below, sequenced in a study of beta chain features in type 1 diabetes. Sequenced material consisted of expressed TCRB transcripts (all of the isolated RNA was reverse transcribed). The data were produced by immunoSEQ multiplex PCR, yet TCRdb's version contains in-frame clones alone and is incomplete. The repertoire has 300,000 or so clones, roughly 8% of them found once; the top ten carry around 0.44%. The sequenced material came from central memory CD4+ T cells from blood. These receptors originate from a woman aged 18-29 years in good health.

The V call is TRBV27, the J call TRBJ1-1; D is undetermined. The CDR3 sequence is 11 residues long. V was trimmed by 4 bases and J by 3 bases, leaving 3 bases between them. Germline V gene sequence: CDR1 MNHEY, CDR2 SMNVEV (reference sequence). The CDR3 DNA is TGTGCCAGCAGTTCCTACACTGAAGCTTTCTTT. Encoded protein: CASSSYTEAFF.

Only a few counts were recorded for this clone. The rearrangement links TRBV6-5 to TRBJ1-3; D not certain. Germline V gene sequence: CDR1 MNHEY, CDR2 SVGAGI. V was cut by 5 bases and J by 5 bases, with 10 bases left in between. The CDR3 consists of 13 residues. The CDR3 sequence: CASSPGQRNTIYF. In nucleotides, the CDR3 is TGTGCCAGCAGTCCGGGCCAAAGAAACACCATATATTTT.

This clone was seen a few times. The chain couples TRBV7-2 to TRBJ1-2; D call uncertain. The germline CDR1 and CDR2 sequences are SGHTA and FQGNSA. CDR3 length: 14 residues. V was clipped by 1 base and J by 0 bases, with 6 bases between them. The CDR3 bases are TGTGCCAGCAGCTTAGTCAGAGCTAACTATGGCTACACCTTC. This encodes CASSLVRANYGYTF. Based on the CDR3 plus reference TRBV7-2 and TRBJ1-2, the full variable domain is GAGVSQSPSNKVTEKGKDVELRCDPISGHTALYWYRQSLGQGLEFLIYFQGNSAPDKSGLPSDRFSAERTGGSVSTLTIQRTQQEDSAVYLCASSLVRANYGYTFGSGTRLTVV.

This clone was detected only a few times. The chain is built from TRBV7-2 and TRBJ2-5; tentatively, D is TRBD1 (6 bases). CDR3 length: 15 residues. V dropped 0 bases and J dropped 3 bases, with 11 bases sitting between them. Germline CDR1 is SGHTA and CDR2 is FQGNSA. CDR3: CASSLASYREETQYF. Written as DNA, the CDR3 is TGTGCCAGCAGCTTAGCATCATACAGGGAAGAGACCCAGTACTTC.

The V gene is TRBV7-2, the J gene TRBJ2-5, with D possibly being TRBD2 (5 bases). The CDR3 length is 14 residues. Germline-derived CDR1 and CDR2 are SGHTA and FQGNSA. Trimming cost V 5 bases and J 5 bases, with 15 bases left between them. The chain's CDR3 is CASSRFTGGETQYF. The CDR3 nucleotides read TGTGCCAGCAGCCGATTTACTGGCGGGGAGACCCAGTACTTC.

This clone came up many times. The rearrangement links TRBV6-6 to TRBJ2-1; possibly TRBD2 for D (6 bases). Trimming removed 5 bases at V and 2 bases at J, with 16 bases between. The CDR3 covers 16 residues. Per germline, CDR1 MNHNY and CDR2 SVGAGI (reference sequence). The CDR3 region is CASSTGRSMTYNEQFF. In DNA form, the CDR3 reads TGTGCCAGCAGTACGGGGAGGTCTATGACCTACAATGAGCAGTTCTTC.

This clone was detected only a few times. The chain is built from TRBV14 and TRBJ2-2; 8 bases map to TRBD1. V was pared by 4 bases and J by 6 bases, with 4 bases of the junction left unmatched. CDR3 length: 14 amino acids. Germline values: CDR1 SGHDN, CDR2 FVKESK. CDR3 bases: TGTGCCAGCAGCCGAGACAGGGGCTCCGGGGAGCTGTTTTTT. It specifies CASSRDRGSGELFF.

This clone was observed many times. The rearrangement joins TRBV28 to TRBJ2-2; the D call may be TRBD1 or TRBD2 (5 bases each). The ends were cut back, 9 bases at V and 11 bases at J, with 22 bases in the middle. Germline V gene data show CDR1 as MDHEN and CDR2 as SYDVKM. CDR3 size: 14 residues. The CDR3 coding sequence is TGTGCCAGTTCCCCTCCCGGGACGGGCCTTGAGCTGTTTTTT. This encodes CASSPPGTGLELFF.

The V call is TRBV13, the J call TRBJ1-5; D uncertain. V lost 4 bases to trimming and J lost 3 bases, with 1 base between them. Germline values: CDR1 PRHDT, CDR2 FYEKMQ (reference sequence). This CDR3 spans 11 amino acids. The CDR3 loop reads CASSSNQPQHF. CDR3 sequence (DNA): TGTGCCAGCAGCTCCAATCAGCCCCAGCATTTT.

This clone was detected a few times. The gene calls are TRBV5-1 and TRBJ2-5, with D hard to call. CDR3 length equals 14 residues. V lost 0 bases, J lost 2 bases, and 8 bases lay in between. Germline V CDR1 and CDR2: SGHRS, YFSETQ. The CDR3 nucleotides are TGCGCCAGCAGCTTGGGCGGAACTCAAGAGACCCAGTACTTC. As protein: CASSLGGTQETQYF.

The rearrangement joins TRBV21-1 to TRBJ2-5; no DNA check was done on the table's D call, TRBD2. TRBV21-1 is shown as a pseudogene. The CDR3 extends over 16 amino acids. The CDR3 spells CASSSPLNYRLETQYF. CDR3 in DNA: TGTGCCAGCAGCAGCCCTCTCAACTACCGGTTAGAGACCCAGTACTTC.

As regards this clone: The germline gene is not matched at one end of the junction; a read error may be the cause. This sequence joins TRBV19 and TRBJ1-1, with 8 bases identical to TRBD1. Germline CDR1 LNHDA, CDR2 SQIVND (reference sequence). The CDR3 consists of 16 residues. CDR3 amino acids: CASTFGQGGGNTDAFF. The CDR3 coding sequence is TGTGCCAGTACCTTCGGACAGGGAGGAGGGAACACTGACGCTTTCTTT.

This clone was detected a few times. The chain combines TRBV7-6 with TRBJ2-1; D unresolved. Trimming removed 5 bases at V and 2 bases at J, with 13 bases between. The CDR3 is made up of 15 amino acids. Germline V gives CDR1 SGHVS, CDR2 FNYEAQ. The CDR3 region is CASSVSPAPYNEQFF. The CDR3 region has the DNA TGTGCCAGCAGCGTTAGCCCGGCCCCCTACAATGAGCAGTTCTTC.

This chain uses TRBV10-3 with TRBJ2-1; tentatively, D is TRBD1 or TRBD2 (6 bases each). The germline V gene encodes CDR1 ENHRY and CDR2 SYGVKD. Trimming left V 5 bases short and J 8 bases short, with 16 bases between. The length of the CDR3 is 14 residues. The CDR3, as DNA: TGTGCCATCAGTCTGAAGGGGGGCCCGGATGAGCAGTTCTTC. This sequence encodes CAISLKGGPDEQFF.

In this sample, this clone turned up many times. This chain connects TRBV15 to TRBJ2-7; D is unresolved. The V end lost 1 base, the J end lost 1 base, and 11 bases lay between the germline ends. Germline CDR1 LNHNV, CDR2 YYDKDF (reference sequence). The CDR3 totals 15 residues. This CDR3 reads CATSRVGSQSYEQYF. The CDR3 nucleotides read TGTGCCACCAGCAGAGTTGGTAGCCAATCCTACGAGCAGTACTTC.

This clone was detected a few times. This chain connects TRBV5-4 to TRBJ2-5, with TRBD2 identical over 7 bases. The CDR3 has 15 residues. Germline V CDR1 and CDR2: SGHNT, YYREEE (reference sequence). Losses at the gene ends were 0 bases for V and 5 bases for J; bases not matched to a gene: 7. The CDR3, as DNA: TGTGCCAGCAGCTTGGCCGGCGGGAGACGGGAGACCCAGTACTTC. Its protein is CASSLAGGRRETQYF.

J is TRBJ2-1 and V is TRBV7-9, with TRBD2 matching over 8 bases. The CDR3 length is 13 residues. V lost 1 base, J lost 15 bases, and 8 bases stayed unmatched. CDR1 is SEHNR, CDR2 FQNEAQ, per germline (reference sequence). The CDR3 sequence is CASSLGGRTSLFF. The DNA of the CDR3 is TGTGCCAGCAGCTTAGGGGGTCGGACTAGCCTGTTCTTC.

This sequence joins TRBV27 and TRBJ2-5; TRBD2 is a possible D gene (6 bases). Trimming left V 5 bases short and J 6 bases short, with 19 bases between. Germline V gives CDR1 MNHEY, CDR2 SMNVEV (reference sequence). There are 15 residues in the CDR3. DNA of the CDR3: TGTGCCAGCAGTCCCAGACTAGGATCGCGACAGACCCAGTACTTC. Protein product: CASSPRLGSRQTQYF.

This clone was counted only a few times. The gene calls are TRBV27 and TRBJ1-4, with 10 positions matching TRBD1. In germline, CDR1 is MNHEY, CDR2 SMNVEV (reference sequence). The CDR3 covers 18 residues. V dropped 7 bases and J dropped 3; count of bases not matched to a gene: 14. CDR3 protein: CASKAGTGAFISNEKLFF. The CDR3 DNA sequence: TGTGCCAGCAAAGCCGGGACAGGGGCGTTCATCTCTAATGAAAAACTGTTTTTT.

This clone appeared a few times. The chain uses TRBV11-3 and TRBJ2-7; D remains unclear. CDR1 SGHNT and CDR2 YENEEA come from the germline V gene. The CDR3 spans 13 residues. Trimming left V 2 bases short and J 5 bases short, with 10 bases between. This CDR3 reads CASSLNVYDEQYF. The CDR3 nucleotides read TGTGCCAGCAGCTTAAACGTCTACGACGAGCAGTACTTC.

In its sample, this clone was seen a few times. This chain links TRBV19 with TRBJ2-3, with D unclear. This CDR3 contains 11 residues. Trimming took 9 bases from V and 4 from J, leaving 8 bases between them. From germline, CDR1 is LNHDA and CDR2 SQIVND (reference sequence). CDR3 sequence reads: CASLEADTQYF. The CDR3 coding sequence is TGTGCCAGCCTCGAGGCAGATACGCAGTATTTT. Supplemented by reference TRBV19 and TRBJ2-3, the full variable domain reads DGGITQSPKYLFRKEGQNVTLSCEQNLNHDAMYWYRQDPGQGLRLIYYSQIVNDFQKGDIAEGYSVSREKKESFPLTVTSAQKNPTAFYLCASLEADTQYFGPGTRLTVL.

The chain has TRBV25-1 and TRBJ2-7, with a weak D call TRBD1 (6 bases). The CDR3 has 15 residues. Germline V gene data show CDR1 as MGHDK and CDR2 as SYGVNS. Deletions cut 4 bases from V and 3 bases from J, with 16 bases between. CDR3: CASSARYRALYEQYF. CDR3 coding DNA: TGTGCCAGCAGTGCCCGTTACAGGGCCCTCTACGAGCAGTACTTC.

The chain uses TRBV6-5 and TRBJ1-5; no definite D call. Germline assignment: CDR1 MNHEY and CDR2 SVGAGI. Trimming stripped 5 bases from V and 6 bases from J, with 14 bases between. The CDR3 contains 14 residues. CDR3 coding DNA: TGTGCCAGCAGTGAATGGAGGGTTGGTCAGCCCCAGCATTTT. Amino acids: CASSEWRVGQPQHF.

This clone occurred a few times. The chain joins TRBV28 to TRBJ1-1; D possibly corresponds to TRBD1 (6 bases). The CDR3 is 15 residues long. The ends were cut back, 6 bases at V and 0 bases at J, with 14 bases in the middle. Germline CDR1 reads MDHEN; CDR2 reads SYDVKM. The CDR3, as DNA: TGTGCCAGCAGGGCCCCTAGGGGGGTGAACACTGAAGCTTTCTTT. Protein sequence: CASRAPRGVNTEAFF.

Note on this clone: This CDR3 is also generated by other DNA sequences in the sample. The rearrangement links TRBV27 to TRBJ2-5; D remains unclear. This CDR3 contains 11 residues. CDR1 is MNHEY, CDR2 SMNVEV, per germline (reference sequence). The V gene lost 3 bases and the J gene lost 5 bases, with 4 bases spanning the gap. The CDR3 coding sequence is TGTGCCAGCAGTTTGGGGGAGACCCAGTACTTC. Protein: CASSLGETQYF.

The sample holds a few counts of this clone. The chain links TRBV18 to TRBJ1-4; D may be TRBD1 (5 bases). The germline V and J ends were trimmed by 5 bases and 5 bases, with 18 bases remaining between them. CDR3 length: 16 amino acids. CDR1 and CDR2 (germline): KGHSH, LQKENI. The CDR3 sequence is CASSASGHRGNEKLFF. For the CDR3, the DNA is TGTGCCAGCTCAGCTAGCGGACATCGCGGAAATGAAAAACTGTTTTTT.

This clone was seen a few times. The genes are TRBV6-5 and TRBJ2-7, with D unresolved. Germline V gene data show CDR1 as MNHEY and CDR2 as SVGAGI. The CDR3 runs 13 residues. The V gene lost 4 bases and the J gene lost 2 bases, with 9 bases spanning the gap. The CDR3, as DNA: TGTGCCAGCAGTTCCTATGGCACCTACGAGCAGTACTTC. Translated, it gives CASSSYGTYEQYF.